The clone carrying this TCR beta chain showed up just a few times. The record originates from a study of vaccination and CD4 T cells after COVID-19. At the level of the study: The post-COVID samples were taken a median roughly 94 days after diagnosis, anywhere from 35 to 161.

This CDR3 has 14 amino acids. Germline assignment: CDR1 SGHTA and CDR2 FQGTGA. Trimming shortened V by 3 bases and J by 3 bases, and 11 bases separated the two germline ends. Time point in this sample: late sampling 161 to 241 days after vaccination in three convalescent patients. In TCRdb, the PCR reads were re-called with MiXCR into one record per CDR3 protein. Of roughly 30,000 distinct CDR3 sequences listed, under 65% were seen once; the top ten hold more than 5.5%. The chain employs TRBV7-3 and TRBJ2-5, with D perhaps TRBD1 or TRBD2 (6 bases each). Sequencing was performed on CD4+ T cells from blood, taken about 7 months after SARS-CoV-2 vaccination. The receptor comes from a human donor who had recovered from COVID-19. The CDR3 is CASSFGGSEETQYF. As DNA, the CDR3 is TGTGCCAGCAGCTTCGGGGGCAGTGAAGAGACCCAGTACTTC.